What follows is one TCR beta chain and its context. This entry belongs to a study of T-cell reconstitution after alpha-beta-depleted transplantation in children. The authors prepared the TCRbeta library with unique molecular identifiers. One entry per CDR3 protein results from TCRdb running MiXCR on the PCR reads. The sample carries some 500,000 distinct CDR3 sequences, about 18% recorded once. The CDR3 contains 14 residues. Germline lookup yields CDR1 DFQATT and CDR2 SNEGSKA (reference sequence). This chain connects TRBV20-1 to TRBJ1-5, with D possibly TRBD1 on 5 matching bases. The sequencing here drew on PBMCs from the stem cell graft donor, taken from the stem cell graft. This clonotype was sampled from a human donor who donated a stem cell graft to a child with acute lymphoblastic leukemia. Here the CDR3 DNA reads TGCGGGACCACTTCGGGTTTGGGCAATCAGCCCCAGCATTTT. It codes for CGTTSGLGNQPQHF.